Listed below are T cell receptor beta chains from one sample, sequenced in a study of regulatory T cells in long-lasting Graves disease. TCRdb reprocessed the multiplex PCR reads via MiXCR and lists one record per CDR3 protein. Among hundreds of thousands of distinct CDR3 sequences listed, 16% were seen once. This same sample was also part of a study on T cells in Graves' hyperthyroidism and ophthalmopathy.

The sequencing here drew on peripheral blood mononuclear cells (PBMCs), taken at new diagnosis, from a patient treated with antithyroid drugs. These receptors came from a man aged 35 to 55 with Graves disease. Each CDR3 is given with its conserved first and last residue. D genes are given only for firm matches. The size field is filled for only some rows; it gives once, few, many or a size class.

clone size	D gene	V gene	J gene	CDR3 DNA	CDR3 protein
many	NA	TRBV30	TRBJ1-4	TGTGCCTGGAGTGTATATACAGGCCCTTCCGCGGGGCTGTTTTTT	CAWSVYTGPSAGLFF
many	TRBD2	TRBV27	TRBJ2-3	TGTGCCAGCACTGGACTAGCGGGAGTTAGCACAGATACGCAGTATTTT	CASTGLAGVSTDTQYF
NA	NA	TRBV6-9	TRBJ2-1	TGTGCCAGCAGTTGGGAAGGCCAAGGGTCCTACAATGAGCAGTTCTTC	CASSWEGQGSYNEQFF
many	TRBD1	TRBV28	TRBJ1-1	TGTGCCAGCAGTTTATATGGGACAGGGCTTCTTGTGAACACTGAAGCTTTCTTT	CASSLYGTGLLVNTEAFF
many	TRBD1	TRBV2	TRBJ2-7	TGTGCCAGCAGTGTTGAATACGGGACAGTTGACGAGCAGTACTTC	CASSVEYGTVDEQYF
few	TRBD1	TRBV5-6	TRBJ2-7	TGTGCCAGCAGCCCACAGGGGAGTGGCGAGCAGTACTTC	CASSPQGSGEQYF
many	TRBD1	TRBV2	TRBJ1-2	TGTGCCAGCAGTTCCCTCAAGACAGGGAACTATGGCTACACCTTC	CASSSLKTGNYGYTF
many	NA	TRBV29-1	TRBJ2-1	TGCAGCGTTGGGCGGCAGGGTTCTGAGCAGTTCTTC	CSVGRQGSEQFF
many	NA	TRBV5-1	TRBJ2-5	TGCGCCAGCAGCTTTGGGGTAACAGTCCAAGAGACCCAGTACTTC	CASSFGVTVQETQYF
many	TRBD1	TRBV28	TRBJ2-7	TGTGCCAGCAGTCAACAGGGGGCATCGGGCTACGAGCAGTACTTC	CASSQQGASGYEQYF
few	NA	TRBV18	TRBJ1-6	TGTGCCAGCTCACCGGGCTCCCTCTTGGGGTCCCCTAATTCACCCCTCCACTTT	CASSPGSLLGSPNSPLHF
NA	NA	TRBV2	TRBJ1-1	TGTGTCAGCACGGCCCAGGGAAACACTGAAGCTTTCTTT	CVSTAQGNTEAFF
many	TRBD2	TRBV28	TRBJ2-7	TGTGCCAGCAGTCTCGCGGGGGGGATCTACGAGCAGTACTTC	CASSLAGGIYEQYF
many	NA	TRBV11-2	TRBJ2-3	TGTGCCAGCAGCCGCTCAGGGGCCCCTGATACGCAGTATTTT	CASSRSGAPDTQYF
many	NA	TRBV11-2	TRBJ2-2	TGTGCCAGCAGCTCGGACATCCGAACTCTGTTAGTCACCGGGGAGCTGTTTTTT	CASSSDIRTLLVTGELFF
few	NA	TRBV19	TRBJ2-6	TGTGCCAGTAGTATATTGACAGGAGTCTCTGGGGCCAACGTCCTGACTTTC	CASSILTGVSGANVLTF
many	NA	TRBV5-6	TRBJ1-4	TGTGCCAGCAGAACCGGGCCCAATGAAAAACTGTTTTTT	CASRTGPNEKLFF
many	NA	TRBV5-1	TRBJ2-1	TGCGCCAGCAGCTTGACGGCAGAGTACAATGAGCAGTTCTTC	CASSLTAEYNEQFF
many	NA	TRBV7-3	TRBJ2-3	TGTGCCAGCAGCTCTCGCGGGTTAACAGATATGCAGTATTTT	CASSSRGLTDMQYF
NA	NA	TRBV5-1	TRBJ2-1	TGCGCCAGCAGCTTAATCCCCAACGAAAACAATGAGCAGTTCTTC	CASSLIPNENNEQFF
many	TRBD2	TRBV7-9	TRBJ2-5	TGTGCCAGCAGCTTAACGCTAGCGGGGCAAGAGACCCAGTACTTC	CASSLTLAGQETQYF
many	TRBD1	TRBV28	TRBJ2-7	TGTGCCAGCAGTTTTTTACCGGGACAGTCCTACGAGCAGTACTTC	CASSFLPGQSYEQYF
many	TRBD2	TRBV28	TRBJ2-1	TGTGCCAGCAGGGATAGCGGGGGGGCTTATGGGAATGAGCAGTTCTTC	CASRDSGGAYGNEQFF
many	NA	TRBV29-1	TRBJ2-2	TGCAGCGTCGGAGGGACAGCCAACACCGGGGAGCTGTTTTTT	CSVGGTANTGELFF
few	TRBD1	TRBV6-1	TRBJ2-5	TGTGCCAGCAAGAAACGACAGGGTCGAGAGACCCAGTACTTC	CASKKRQGRETQYF
many	NA	TRBV30	TRBJ1-1	TGTGCCTGGAGTGTCATGTCTACACTGAACACTGAAGCTTTCTTT	CAWSVMSTLNTEAFF
many	TRBD2	TRBV27	TRBJ2-7	TGTGCCAGCAGTTACAGACTAGCGGGGGGCCCGTTCTACGAGCAGTACTTC	CASSYRLAGGPFYEQYF
many	TRBD1	TRBV5-1	TRBJ2-7	TGCGCCAGCAGCTTACAGGGGGCGCGAAACGAGCAGTACTTC	CASSLQGARNEQYF
few	TRBD1	TRBV6-1	TRBJ1-2	TGTGCCAGCAGTGAAGGAGGGGGCGGCTATGGCTACACCTTC	CASSEGGGGYGYTF
NA	NA	TRBV11-2	TRBJ1-1	TGTGCCAGCAGCTTACAGGATCTGAGCACTGAAGCTTTCTTT	CASSLQDLSTEAFF
once	NA	TRBV5-1	TRBJ2-5	TGCGCCAGCAGCTTGGGCTGGCCAAACCAAGAGACCCAGTACTTC	CASSLGWPNQETQYF
many	TRBD2	TRBV12-3/TRBV12-4	TRBJ2-3	TGTGCCAGCAGTTTAGCTCGACTAGCCCTAGTCCTCACAGATACGCAGTATTTT	CASSLARLALVLTDTQYF
few	NA	TRBV20-1	TRBJ1-6	TGCAGTGCTAGAGATCTGATTAGGGGAAATTCACCCCTCCACTTT	CSARDLIRGNSPLHF
many	NA	TRBV12-3/TRBV12-4	TRBJ1-6	TGTGCCAGCAGTTCCCCTGGCAGGGAGGATAATTCACCCCTCCACTTT	CASSSPGREDNSPLHF
NA	TRBD2	TRBV11-2	TRBJ2-1	TGTGCCAGCAGCTCCGGGACTAGCGGGGGGGCTGAGCAGTTCTTC	CASSSGTSGGAEQFF
many	NA	TRBV20-1	TRBJ1-5	TGCAGTGGATCTTACGCCTTAAGGCAGCTACATTCGAAGGGCAATCAGCCCCAGCATTTT	CSGSYALRQLHSKGNQPQHF
NA	NA	TRBV6-2/TRBV6-3	TRBJ1-2	TGTGCCAGCAGTGACGGCGGGTATCGCTATGGCTACACCTTC	CASSDGGYRYGYTF
many	NA	TRBV20-1	TRBJ2-7	TGCAGTGCTAGAAACTCCGTCGACGAGCAGTACTTC	CSARNSVDEQYF
many	NA	TRBV6-1	TRBJ2-7	TGTGCCAGCAGAAACCCCTCGGACGAGCAGTACTTC	CASRNPSDEQYF
many	TRBD1	TRBV27	TRBJ1-1	TGTGCCAGCAGTTTCAGGGGGGCCACTGAAGCTTTCTTT	CASSFRGATEAFF
NA	NA	TRBV20-1	TRBJ1-5	TGCAGTGTTACAGAGTGGGGGATGGGGCAGCCCCAGCATTTT	CSVTEWGMGQPQHF
many	TRBD1	TRBV20-1	TRBJ1-5	TGCAGTGCTAAAAGGTTAAGGGACAGAGCGGATCAGCCCCAGCATTTT	CSAKRLRDRADQPQHF
few	TRBD1	TRBV20-1	TRBJ2-7	TGCAGTGTAGACAGGGGTATCGGGTACGAGCAGTACTTC	CSVDRGIGYEQYF
few	NA	TRBV11-2	TRBJ2-7	TGTGCCAGCAGCTCGTCGGGGGACAGCTCCTACGAGCAGTACTTC	CASSSSGDSSYEQYF
NA	NA	TRBV20-1	TRBJ2-6	TGCAGTGCTGCCGGTGGAGGGGCCAACGTCCTGACTTTC	CSAAGGGANVLTF
many	NA	TRBV12-3/TRBV12-4	TRBJ2-1	TGTGCCAGCTGGAACCCCGGGACGTGCAATGAGCAGTTCTTC	CASWNPGTCNEQFF
many	TRBD1	TRBV11-2	TRBJ1-2	TGTGCCAGCAGTCCCGGGACAGGGTATGGCTACACCTTC	CASSPGTGYGYTF
many	NA	TRBV12-3/TRBV12-4	TRBJ1-5	TGTGCCAGCAGGAGGGGCGGGAATCAGCCCCAGCATTTT	CASRRGGNQPQHF
NA	NA	TRBV6-1	TRBJ1-2	TGTGCCAGCAGACCCTCCGGGTCAGGCGGCTATGGCTACACCTTC	CASRPSGSGGYGYTF
few	NA	TRBV30	TRBJ2-5	TGTGCCTGGAGTGTAGATGAGACCCAGTACTTC	CAWSVDETQYF
few	NA	TRBV6-2/TRBV6-3	TRBJ2-7	TGTGCCAGCAGTGAAAGGTTAGGCAGGACCTACGAGCAGTACTTC	CASSERLGRTYEQYF
many	NA	TRBV12-3/TRBV12-4	TRBJ1-1	TGTGCCAGCAGTTTGGTAGGGACCACTGAAGCTTTCTTT	CASSLVGTTEAFF
few	TRBD1	TRBV10-2	TRBJ2-2	TGCGCCAGCAAGAAGGGACAGGGGGCAGCCGGGGAGCTGTTTTTT	CASKKGQGAAGELFF
many	NA	TRBV30	TRBJ2-1	TGTGCCTGGCACCGAACTTACAATGAGCAGTTCTTC	CAWHRTYNEQFF
many	NA	TRBV6-1	TRBJ2-3	TGTGCCAGCAGTGATCTTCAGGAGGCAGATACGCAGTATTTT	CASSDLQEADTQYF